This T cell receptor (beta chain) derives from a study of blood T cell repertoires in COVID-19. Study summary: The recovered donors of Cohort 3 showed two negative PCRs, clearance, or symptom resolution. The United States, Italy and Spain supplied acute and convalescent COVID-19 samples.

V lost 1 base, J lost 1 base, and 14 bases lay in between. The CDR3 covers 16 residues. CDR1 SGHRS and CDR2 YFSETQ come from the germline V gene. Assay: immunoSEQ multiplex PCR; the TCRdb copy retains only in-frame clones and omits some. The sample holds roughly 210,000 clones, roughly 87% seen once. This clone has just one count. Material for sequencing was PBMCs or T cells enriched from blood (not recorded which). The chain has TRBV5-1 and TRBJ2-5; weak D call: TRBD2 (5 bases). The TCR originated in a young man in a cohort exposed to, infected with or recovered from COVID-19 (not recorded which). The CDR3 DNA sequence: TGCGCCAGCAGCTTGAAGCCTAGCAACCTCCAAGAGACCCAGTACTTC. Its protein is CASSLKPSNLQETQYF.